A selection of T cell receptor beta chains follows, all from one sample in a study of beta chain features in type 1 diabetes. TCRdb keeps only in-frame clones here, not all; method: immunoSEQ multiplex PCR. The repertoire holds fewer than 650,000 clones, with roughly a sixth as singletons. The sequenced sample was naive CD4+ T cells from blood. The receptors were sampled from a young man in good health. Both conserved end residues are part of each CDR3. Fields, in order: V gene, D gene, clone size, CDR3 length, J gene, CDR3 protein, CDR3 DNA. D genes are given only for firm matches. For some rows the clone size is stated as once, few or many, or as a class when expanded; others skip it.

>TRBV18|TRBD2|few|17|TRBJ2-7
CASSPRAGGPGAYEQYF
TGTGCCAGCTCACCCAGAGCGGGAGGGCCTGGAGCTTACGAGCAGTACTTC
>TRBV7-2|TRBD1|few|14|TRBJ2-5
CASSFSGQGQTQYF
TGTGCCAGCAGCTTTTCCGGACAGGGCCAGACCCAGTACTTC
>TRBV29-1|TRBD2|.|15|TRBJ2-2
CSVGHSGGPTGELFF
TGCAGCGTTGGGCACAGCGGGGGGCCCACCGGGGAGCTGTTTTTT
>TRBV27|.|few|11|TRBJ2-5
CASRERETQYF
TGTGCCAGCAGGGAGCGAGAGACCCAGTACTTC
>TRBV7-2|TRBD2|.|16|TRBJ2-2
CASSSRTSRVNGELFF
TGTGCCAGCAGCTCCCGGACTAGCCGGGTTAACGGGGAGCTGTTTTTT
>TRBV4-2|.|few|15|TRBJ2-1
CASSQGLRSNDEQFF
TGTGCCAGCAGCCAAGGTCTGCGGTCGAACGATGAGCAGTTCTTC
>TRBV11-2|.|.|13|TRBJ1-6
CASSPLSNSPLHF
TGTGCCAGCAGCCCTCTTTCTAATTCACCCCTCCACTTT
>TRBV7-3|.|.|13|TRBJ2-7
CASSLTYAYEQYF
TGTGCCAGCAGCTTAACGTACGCCTACGAGCAGTACTTC
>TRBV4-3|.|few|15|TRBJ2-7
CASSQDSPQGFEQYF
TGCGCCAGCAGCCAAGATTCTCCTCAGGGGTTCGAGCAGTACTTC
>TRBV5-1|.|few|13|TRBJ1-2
CASSFGSNYGYTF
TGCGCCAGCAGTTTCGGCAGCAACTATGGCTACACCTTC
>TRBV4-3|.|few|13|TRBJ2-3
CASSKLAADTQYF
TGCGCCAGCAGCAAGCTAGCCGCAGATACGCAGTATTTT
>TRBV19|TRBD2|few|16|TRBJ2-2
CASSNSGTRGTGELFF
TGTGCCAGTAGTAACTCCGGGACTAGGGGCACCGGGGAGCTGTTTTTT
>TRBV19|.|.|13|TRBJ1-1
CASSVTVNTEAFF
TGTGCCAGTAGTGTCACAGTGAACACTGAAGCTTTCTTT
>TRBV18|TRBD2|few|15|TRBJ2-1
CASSRTSGNYNEQFF
TGTGCCAGCTCTCGAACTAGCGGGAATTACAATGAGCAGTTCTTC
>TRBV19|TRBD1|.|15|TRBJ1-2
CASSSRDRGRDGYTF
TGTGCCAGTAGTTCGCGGGACAGGGGGCGCGATGGCTACACCTTC
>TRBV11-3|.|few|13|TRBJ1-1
CASSEGVGTEAFF
TGTGCCAGCTCGGAGGGAGTCGGTACTGAAGCTTTCTTT
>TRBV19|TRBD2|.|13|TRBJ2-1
CASRLATYNEQFF
TGTGCCAGTCGACTAGCGACCTACAATGAGCAGTTCTTC
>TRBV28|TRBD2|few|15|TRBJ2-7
CASTPGLAAAYEQYF
TGTGCCAGCACTCCGGGACTAGCGGCCGCCTACGAGCAGTACTTC
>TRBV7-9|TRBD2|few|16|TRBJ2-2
CASSPLAGGPTGELFF
TGTGCCAGCAGCCCGCTAGCGGGGGGACCCACCGGGGAGCTGTTTTTT
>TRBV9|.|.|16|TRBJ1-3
CASSASPGVLGNTIYF
TGTGCCAGCAGCGCAAGCCCGGGCGTTCTTGGAAACACCATATATTTT
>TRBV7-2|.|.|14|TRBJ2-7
CASSLGTGPYEQYF
TGTGCCAGCAGCTTGGGAACGGGGCCCTACGAGCAGTACTTC
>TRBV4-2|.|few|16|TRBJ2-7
CASSQGDRTKSYEQYF
TGTGCCAGCAGCCAAGGAGACAGAACTAAAAGCTACGAGCAGTACTTC